The 21 T cell receptor beta chains presented below share a single source sample, sequenced in a study of cytomegalovirus exposure and HLA in healthy donors. Generated by immunoSEQ multiplex PCR, the TCRdb table keeps only in-frame clones and is missing some. The table has around 130,000 clones, 85% to 90% seen once. Sample: PBMCs. These receptors originate from a woman aged 25-40 years in good health and CMV-seronegative.

The chain uses TRBV5-4 and TRBJ2-7; tentative D call: TRBD1 (6 bases). This CDR3 comprises 14 residues. In germline, CDR1 is SGHNT, CDR2 YYREEE (reference sequence). Trimming stripped 0 bases from V and 3 bases from J, with 10 bases between. CDR3 sequence: CASSLGTTGYEQYF. The DNA for the CDR3 is TGTGCCAGCAGCTTGGGAACGACAGGCTACGAGCAGTACTTC.

The chain links TRBV10-2 to TRBJ2-5, with 11 positions matching TRBD2. CDR1 is WSHSY and CDR2 is SAAADI in the germline V gene. The V and J ends lost 5 bases and 5 bases, in that order; junction bases with no gene match: 10. CDR3 length: 16 amino acids. CDR3 loop: CASSLLSGGAVETQYF. In DNA, the CDR3 is TGCGCCAGCAGTCTCCTTAGCGGGGGGGCCGTGGAGACCCAGTACTTC.

As regards this clone: Other nucleotide sequences from this sample produce the same CDR3. The J gene is TRBJ2-7, the V gene TRBV7-2; the D is unclear. Trimming took 2 bases from V and 1 from J, leaving 9 bases between them. The CDR3 extends over 14 amino acids. From germline, CDR1 is SGHTA and CDR2 FQGNSA. CDR3 loop: CASSLPYKSYEQYF. Written as DNA, the CDR3 is TGTGCCAGCAGCTTACCATACAAGTCCTACGAGCAGTACTTC.

CDR3 loop: CASSSGQGEAEAFF. The CDR3 DNA is TGTGCCAGCAGTTCCGGACAGGGGGAAGCTGAAGCTTTCTTT. The chain has TRBV6-6 and TRBJ1-1; TRBD1 agrees at 10 bases. Germline V gene data show CDR1 as MNHNY and CDR2 as SVGAGI (reference sequence). This CDR3 has 14 amino acids. The junction had 5 bases not matched to a gene; V was cut back by 4 bases and J by 6 bases.

The V and J genes are TRBV6-6 and TRBJ1-5; D uncertain. CDR1 is MNHNY, CDR2 SVGAGI, per germline (reference sequence). The CDR3 consists of 15 residues. V shed 5 bases and J shed 4 bases, with 15 bases lying between them. The CDR3, as DNA: TGTGCCAGCAGTGAGAGGGTAGGCGAAAATCAGCCCCAGCATTTT. Translating it yields CASSERVGENQPQHF.

This rearrangement joins TRBV19 to TRBJ2-7, with D possibly matching TRBD1 (6 bases). This CDR3 has 14 amino acids. From germline, CDR1 is LNHDA and CDR2 SQIVND (reference sequence). Trimming removed 5 bases at V and 0 bases at J, with 11 bases between. The CDR3 is CASSRTALSYEQYF. DNA of the CDR3: TGTGCCAGTAGTCGGACAGCCCTCTCCTACGAGCAGTACTTC.

This clone was seen a few times. This rearrangement joins TRBV5-4 to TRBJ1-2; a possible D gene is TRBD1 (6 bases). The CDR3 covers 15 residues. With 2 bases removed from V and 4 bases from J, the gap between germline ends came to 15 bases. Looked up from germline, CDR1 is SGHNT and CDR2 is YYREEE (reference sequence). The CDR3: CASSFVGGVIYGYTF. CDR3 DNA sequence: TGTGCCAGCAGCTTCGTAGGGGGGGTTATCTATGGCTACACCTTC. The whole variable domain, filled in from reference TRBV5-4 and TRBJ1-2, reads ETGVTQSPTHLIKTRGQQVTLRCSSQSGHNTVSWYQQALGQGPQFIFQYYREEENGRGNFPPRFSGLQFPNYSSELNVNALELDDSALYLCASSFVGGVIYGYTFGSGTRLTVV.

In this sample, this clone turned up once. This chain uses TRBV5-5 with TRBJ2-7; 7 nucleotides line up with TRBD1. This CDR3 is 14 amino acids long. With 0 bases clipped from V and 4 bases from J, the junction kept 4 bases outside the gene matches. Looked up from germline, CDR1 is SGHKS and CDR2 is YYEKEE (reference sequence). As DNA, the CDR3 is TGTGCCAGCAGCTTGGCCGGGACAGCATACGAGCAGTACTTC. Translation: CASSLAGTAYEQYF.

This rearrangement joins TRBV2 to TRBJ2-5, with D perhaps matching TRBD1 (5 bases). The CDR3 is 18 amino acids. Trimming took off 6 bases at V and 1 base at J, with 24 bases between the two ends. CDR1 SNHLY and CDR2 FYNNEI come from the germline V gene. Here the CDR3 reads CASREPTGMGRSQETQYF. CDR3 bases: TGTGCCAGCAGGGAACCTACTGGCATGGGGCGCAGCCAAGAGACCCAGTACTTC. The full variable domain, rest sourced from reference TRBV2 and TRBJ2-5, is EPEVTQTPSHQVTQMGQEVILRCVPISNHLYFYWYRQILGQKVEFLVSFYNNEISEKSEIFDDQFSVERPDGSNFTLKIRSTKLEDSAMYFCASREPTGMGRSQETQYFGPGTRLLVL.

The chain links TRBV7-9 to TRBJ1-5, with D uncertain. Germline V CDR1 and CDR2: SEHNR, FQNEAQ (reference sequence). The V end was cut by 0 bases, the J end by 0 bases, with 9 bases between. This CDR3 is built from 16 residues. CDR3 nucleotide sequence: TGTGCCAGCAGCTTAGCCGTACTTAATAGCAATCAGCCCCAGCATTTT. Amino acid sequence: CASSLAVLNSNQPQHF.

The chain joins TRBV11-1 to TRBJ2-1; no clear D gene. V lost 4 bases and J lost 6, with 13 bases in between. There are 14 residues in the CDR3. The germline gives CDR1 SGHAT, CDR2 FQDESV (reference sequence). The chain's CDR3 is CASSSRAVGNEQFF. In nucleotides, the CDR3 is TGTGCCAGCAGCTCTAGAGCCGTAGGCAATGAGCAGTTCTTC.

The rearrangement uses TRBV5-1 and TRBJ2-3; 9 nucleotides agree with TRBD2. V lost 0 bases and J lost 0; bases outside the gene matches: 2. Germline assignment: CDR1 SGHRS and CDR2 YFSETQ. The CDR3 loop spans 16 amino acids. CDR3 residues: CASSLASGGSTDTQYF. For the CDR3, the DNA is TGCGCCAGCAGCTTGGCAAGCGGGGGGAGCACAGATACGCAGTATTTT. Using reference TRBV5-1 and TRBJ2-3 for the parts outside the CDR3, the full variable domain is KAGVTQTPRYLIKTRGQQVTLSCSPISGHRSVSWYQQTPGQGLQFLFEYFSETQRNKGNFPGRFSGRQFSNSRSEMNVSTLELGDSALYLCASSLASGGSTDTQYFGPGTRLTVL.

This clone was observed a handful of times. The chain combines TRBV5-1 with TRBJ2-7; possible D gene TRBD1, 6 bases. V lost 0 bases and J lost 3, with 19 bases in between. Germline CDR1 is SGHRS and CDR2 is YFSETQ. The length of the CDR3 is 17 residues. The CDR3 protein is CASSLGQLTGDFYEQYF. The CDR3, as DNA: TGCGCCAGCAGCTTGGGCCAGCTGACAGGAGACTTCTACGAGCAGTACTTC.

This clone was counted a few times. The V and J genes are TRBV4-2 and TRBJ1-6; TRBD1 aligns across 7 bases. V shed 0 bases, J shed 8 bases, and the junction held 7 bases outside the gene matches. The CDR3 runs 16 residues. Germline V gene data show CDR1 as LGHNA and CDR2 as YNFKEQ. CDR3 sequence: CASSQDGTGAYSPLHF. The CDR3 DNA sequence: TGTGCCAGCAGCCAAGACGGAACAGGGGCATATTCACCCCTCCACTTT.

The V and J genes are TRBV7-6 and TRBJ2-1; 9 bases line up with TRBD2. The CDR3 extends over 17 amino acids. Germline CDR1 reads SGHVS; CDR2 reads FNYEAQ. Trimming removed 3 bases from V and 2 bases from J; junction bases left unmatched: 8. In nucleotides, the CDR3 is TGTGCCAGCAGCTTGGTTAGCGGGGGAAGGGCCTACAATGAGCAGTTCTTC. It encodes CASSLVSGGRAYNEQFF.

This chain links TRBV4-1 with TRBJ1-3; D gene uncertain. Germline V lookup: CDR1 MGHRA, CDR2 YSYEKL. The CDR3 is made up of 15 amino acids. Trimming shortened V by 3 bases and J by 8 bases, and 17 bases separated the two germline ends. CDR3 sequence reads: CASSHPAVRPDTIYF. The CDR3 nucleotides read TGCGCCAGCAGCCATCCCGCCGTGCGGCCGGACACCATATATTTT.

Only one count was recorded for this clone. The chain joins TRBV21-1 to TRBJ2-7; the D call TRBD2 from the table was never checked on the DNA. TRBV21-1 is a documented pseudogene. The CDR3 length is 15 residues. CDR3 sequence (DNA): TGTGCCAGCACCCCTGGGAGTTTTCCCTCCTACGAGCAGTACTTC. This gives the protein CASTPGSFPSYEQYF.

The genes are TRBV11-3 and TRBJ2-7, with TRBD1 as a possible D gene (5 bases). With 7 bases removed from V and 5 bases from J, the gap between germline ends came to 15 bases. The V gene's germline CDR1 is SGHNT and CDR2 YENEEA. This CDR3 spans 13 amino acids. This CDR3 is CASTKISRDEQYF. In nucleotides, the CDR3 is TGTGCCAGCACTAAAATAAGCAGGGACGAGCAGTACTTC.

This chain links TRBV7-8 with TRBJ2-2; a possible D gene is TRBD2 (6 bases). The CDR3 loop spans 14 amino acids. Germline values: CDR1 SGHVS, CDR2 FQNEAQ. With 2 bases removed from V and 6 bases from J, the gap between germline ends came to 10 bases. Here the CDR3 DNA reads TGTGCCAGCAGCTTACGGCGCGGGGCCGGGGAGCTGTTTTTT. Translated: CASSLRRGAGELFF. Combining the CDR3 with reference TRBV7-8 and TRBJ2-2 gives the whole variable domain GAGVSQSPRYKVAKRGQDVALRCDPISGHVSLFWYQQALGQGPEFLTYFQNEAQLDKSGLPSDRFFAERPEGSVSTLKIQRTQQEDSAVYLCASSLRRGAGELFFGEGSRLTVL.

There are a few counts of this clone. This chain joins TRBV6-5 and TRBJ1-5, with D possibly being TRBD1 (5 bases). Germline V gene lookup returns CDR1 MNHEY and CDR2 SVGAGI. V was shortened by 4 bases and J by 7 bases, with 14 bases between the two germline ends. This CDR3 contains 14 residues. DNA for the CDR3: TGTGCCAGCAGTTCCGGGGGGGGACGGCAGCCCCAGCATTTT. Protein sequence: CASSSGGGRQPQHF.

The chain employs TRBV9 and TRBJ2-7; maybe TRBD1 (6 bases). Trimming took off 0 bases at V and 6 bases at J, with 10 bases between the two ends. The CDR3 is 13 amino acids. Germline lookup yields CDR1 SGDLS and CDR2 YYNGEE. The CDR3 nucleotides read TGTGCCAGCAGCGTAGGACAGGTTGGCGAGCAGTACTTC. This translates into CASSVGQVGEQYF.